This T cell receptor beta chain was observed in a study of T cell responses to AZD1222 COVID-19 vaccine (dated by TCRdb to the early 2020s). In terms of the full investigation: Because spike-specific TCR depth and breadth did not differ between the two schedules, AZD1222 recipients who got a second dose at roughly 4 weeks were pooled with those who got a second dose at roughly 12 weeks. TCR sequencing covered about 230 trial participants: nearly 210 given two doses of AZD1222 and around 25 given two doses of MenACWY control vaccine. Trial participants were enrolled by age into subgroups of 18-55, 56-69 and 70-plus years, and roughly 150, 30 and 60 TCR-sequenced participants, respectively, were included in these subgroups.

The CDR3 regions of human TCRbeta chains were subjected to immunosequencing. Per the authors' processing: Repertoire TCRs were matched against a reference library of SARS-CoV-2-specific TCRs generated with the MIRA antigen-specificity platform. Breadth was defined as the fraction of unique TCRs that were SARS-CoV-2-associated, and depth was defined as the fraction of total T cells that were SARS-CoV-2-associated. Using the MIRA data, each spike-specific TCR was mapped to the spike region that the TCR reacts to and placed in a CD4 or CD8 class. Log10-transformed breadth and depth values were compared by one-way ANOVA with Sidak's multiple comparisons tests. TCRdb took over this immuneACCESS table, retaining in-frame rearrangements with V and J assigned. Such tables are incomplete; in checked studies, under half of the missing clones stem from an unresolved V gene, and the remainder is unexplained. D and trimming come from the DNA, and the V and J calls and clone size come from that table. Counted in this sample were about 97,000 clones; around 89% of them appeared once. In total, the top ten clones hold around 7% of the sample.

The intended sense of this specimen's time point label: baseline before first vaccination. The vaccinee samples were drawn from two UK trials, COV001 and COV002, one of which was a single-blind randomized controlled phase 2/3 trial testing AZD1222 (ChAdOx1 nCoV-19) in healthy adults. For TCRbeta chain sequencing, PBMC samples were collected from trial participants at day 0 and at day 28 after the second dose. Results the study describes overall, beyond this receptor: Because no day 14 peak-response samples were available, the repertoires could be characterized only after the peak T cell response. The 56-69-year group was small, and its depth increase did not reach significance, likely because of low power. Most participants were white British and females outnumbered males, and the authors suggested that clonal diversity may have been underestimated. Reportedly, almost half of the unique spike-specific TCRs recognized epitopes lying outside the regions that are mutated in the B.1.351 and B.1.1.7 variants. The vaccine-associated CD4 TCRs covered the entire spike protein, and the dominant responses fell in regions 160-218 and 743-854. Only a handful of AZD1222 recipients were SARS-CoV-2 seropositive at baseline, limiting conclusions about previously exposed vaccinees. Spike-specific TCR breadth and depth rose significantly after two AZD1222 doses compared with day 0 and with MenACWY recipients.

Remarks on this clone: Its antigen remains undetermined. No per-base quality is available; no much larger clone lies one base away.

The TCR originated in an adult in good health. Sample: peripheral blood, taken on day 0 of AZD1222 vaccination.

Here the CDR3 is given as CASSSEQGALYLGTEAFF. The DNA sequence follows: TGCGCCAGCAGCTCGGAACAGGGGGCCCTATACCTGGGGACTGAAGCTTTCTTT. The chain uses TRBV5-1 and TRBJ1-1, and 9 junctional nucleotides match TRBD1. As encoded in the germline V gene, CDR1 is SGHRS while CDR2 is YFSETQ. Its CDR3 holds 18 amino acids, cysteine through phenylalanine. Solely the CDR3 DNA is kept, with 54 bases framed from the first base. Unmatched junction bases come to 17, with V trimmed by 3 bases and J by 5 bases.